This TCR beta chain came from a study of CD4 T cells in relation to SARS-CoV-2 and coronaviruses. Using immunoSEQ multiplex PCR, the repertoire was profiled, and TCRdb retains in-frame clones only, with some absent. This sample has approximately 16,000 clones, with around 77% found just once. Worth noting for this clone: Its antigen is as yet unknown.

Looked up from germline, CDR1 is SGHRS and CDR2 is YFSETQ. Trimming cost V 0 bases and J 5 bases, with 12 bases left between them. This CDR3 has 15 amino acids. The unexposed donors gave CD4+ T cells in about 2011-2018, prior to COVID-19. After roughly 9 days of culture, CD4+ T cells were isolated. This clonotype was sampled from a human donor in good health. The chain uses TRBV5-1 and TRBJ2-1; possible D gene TRBD2, 5 bases. Sequences were obtained from CD4+ T cells from PBMCs, cultured in vitro. For the CDR3, the DNA is TGCGCCAGCAGCTTGGTCGGGGATTGGGACAATGAGCAGTTCTTC. The encoded protein is CASSLVGDWDNEQFF.